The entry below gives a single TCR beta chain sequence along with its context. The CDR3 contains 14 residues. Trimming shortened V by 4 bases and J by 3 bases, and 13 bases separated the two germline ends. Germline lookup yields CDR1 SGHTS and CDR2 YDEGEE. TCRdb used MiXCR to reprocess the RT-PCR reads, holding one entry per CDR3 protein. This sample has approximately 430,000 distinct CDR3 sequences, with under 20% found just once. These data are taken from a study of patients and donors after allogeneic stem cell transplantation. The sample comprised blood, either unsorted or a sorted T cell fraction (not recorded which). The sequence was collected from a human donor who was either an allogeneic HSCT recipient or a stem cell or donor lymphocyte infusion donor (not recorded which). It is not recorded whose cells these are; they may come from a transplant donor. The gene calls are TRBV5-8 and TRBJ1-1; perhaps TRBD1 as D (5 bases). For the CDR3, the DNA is TGTGCCAGCAGCCCCGTCAGGGACTACACTGAAGCTTTCTTT. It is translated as CASSPVRDYTEAFF.